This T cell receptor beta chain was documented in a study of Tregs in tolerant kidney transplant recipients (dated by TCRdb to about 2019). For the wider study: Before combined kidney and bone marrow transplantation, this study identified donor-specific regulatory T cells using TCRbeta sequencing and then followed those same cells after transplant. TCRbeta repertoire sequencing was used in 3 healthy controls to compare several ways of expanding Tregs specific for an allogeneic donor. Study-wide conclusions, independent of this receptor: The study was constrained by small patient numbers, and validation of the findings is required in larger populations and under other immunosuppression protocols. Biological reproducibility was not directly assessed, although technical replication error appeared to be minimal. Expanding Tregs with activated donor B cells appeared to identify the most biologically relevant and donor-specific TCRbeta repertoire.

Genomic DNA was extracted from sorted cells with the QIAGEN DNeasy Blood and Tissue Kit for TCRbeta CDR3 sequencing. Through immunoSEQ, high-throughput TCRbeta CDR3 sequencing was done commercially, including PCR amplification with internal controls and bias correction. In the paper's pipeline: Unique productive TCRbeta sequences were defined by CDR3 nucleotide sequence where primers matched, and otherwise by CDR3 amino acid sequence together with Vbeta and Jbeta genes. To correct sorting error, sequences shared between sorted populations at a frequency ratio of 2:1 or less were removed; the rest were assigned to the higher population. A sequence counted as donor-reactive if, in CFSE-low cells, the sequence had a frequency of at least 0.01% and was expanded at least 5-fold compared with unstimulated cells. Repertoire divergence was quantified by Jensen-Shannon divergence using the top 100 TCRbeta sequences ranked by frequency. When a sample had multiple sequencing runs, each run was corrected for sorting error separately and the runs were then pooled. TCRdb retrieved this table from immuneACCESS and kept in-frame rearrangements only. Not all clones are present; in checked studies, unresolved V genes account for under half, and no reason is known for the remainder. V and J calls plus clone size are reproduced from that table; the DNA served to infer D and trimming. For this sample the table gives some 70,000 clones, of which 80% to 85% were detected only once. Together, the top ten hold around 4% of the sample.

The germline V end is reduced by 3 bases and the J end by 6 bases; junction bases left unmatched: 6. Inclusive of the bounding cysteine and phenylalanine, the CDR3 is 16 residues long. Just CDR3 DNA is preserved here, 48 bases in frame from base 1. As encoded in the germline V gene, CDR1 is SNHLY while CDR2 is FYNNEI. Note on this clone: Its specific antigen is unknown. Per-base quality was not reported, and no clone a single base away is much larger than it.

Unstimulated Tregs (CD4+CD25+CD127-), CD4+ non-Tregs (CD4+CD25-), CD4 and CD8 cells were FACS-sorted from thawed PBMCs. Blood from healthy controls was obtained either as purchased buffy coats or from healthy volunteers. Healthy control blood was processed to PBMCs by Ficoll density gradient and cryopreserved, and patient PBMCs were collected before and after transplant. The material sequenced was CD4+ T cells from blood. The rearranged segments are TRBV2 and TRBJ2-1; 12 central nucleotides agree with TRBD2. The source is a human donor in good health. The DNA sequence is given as TGTGCCAGCAGTGAGCTAGCGGGAGGGCCGCCCAATGAGCAGTTCTTC. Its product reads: CASSELAGGPPNEQFF. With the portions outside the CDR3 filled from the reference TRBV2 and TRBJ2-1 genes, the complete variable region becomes EPEVTQTPSHQVTQMGQEVILRCVPISNHLYFYWYRQILGQKVEFLVSFYNNEISEKSEIFDDQFSVERPDGSNFTLKIRSTKLEDSAMYFCASSELAGGPPNEQFFGPGTRLTVL.